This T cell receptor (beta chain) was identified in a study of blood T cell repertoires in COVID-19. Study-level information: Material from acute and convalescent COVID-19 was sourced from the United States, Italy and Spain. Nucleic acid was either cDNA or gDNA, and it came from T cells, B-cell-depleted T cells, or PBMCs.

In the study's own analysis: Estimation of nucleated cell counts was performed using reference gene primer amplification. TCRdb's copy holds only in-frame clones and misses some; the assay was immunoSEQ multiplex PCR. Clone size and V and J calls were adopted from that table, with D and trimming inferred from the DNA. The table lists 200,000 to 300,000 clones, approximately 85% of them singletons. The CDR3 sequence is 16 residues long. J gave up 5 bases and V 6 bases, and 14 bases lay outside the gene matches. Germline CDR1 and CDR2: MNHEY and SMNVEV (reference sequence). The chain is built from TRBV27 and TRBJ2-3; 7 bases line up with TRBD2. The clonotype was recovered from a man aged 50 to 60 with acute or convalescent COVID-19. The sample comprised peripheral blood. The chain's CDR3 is CASSFTAGEVGDTQYF. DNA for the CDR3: TGTGCCAGCAGCTTCACGGCGGGGGAGGTGGGAGATACGCAGTATTTT.